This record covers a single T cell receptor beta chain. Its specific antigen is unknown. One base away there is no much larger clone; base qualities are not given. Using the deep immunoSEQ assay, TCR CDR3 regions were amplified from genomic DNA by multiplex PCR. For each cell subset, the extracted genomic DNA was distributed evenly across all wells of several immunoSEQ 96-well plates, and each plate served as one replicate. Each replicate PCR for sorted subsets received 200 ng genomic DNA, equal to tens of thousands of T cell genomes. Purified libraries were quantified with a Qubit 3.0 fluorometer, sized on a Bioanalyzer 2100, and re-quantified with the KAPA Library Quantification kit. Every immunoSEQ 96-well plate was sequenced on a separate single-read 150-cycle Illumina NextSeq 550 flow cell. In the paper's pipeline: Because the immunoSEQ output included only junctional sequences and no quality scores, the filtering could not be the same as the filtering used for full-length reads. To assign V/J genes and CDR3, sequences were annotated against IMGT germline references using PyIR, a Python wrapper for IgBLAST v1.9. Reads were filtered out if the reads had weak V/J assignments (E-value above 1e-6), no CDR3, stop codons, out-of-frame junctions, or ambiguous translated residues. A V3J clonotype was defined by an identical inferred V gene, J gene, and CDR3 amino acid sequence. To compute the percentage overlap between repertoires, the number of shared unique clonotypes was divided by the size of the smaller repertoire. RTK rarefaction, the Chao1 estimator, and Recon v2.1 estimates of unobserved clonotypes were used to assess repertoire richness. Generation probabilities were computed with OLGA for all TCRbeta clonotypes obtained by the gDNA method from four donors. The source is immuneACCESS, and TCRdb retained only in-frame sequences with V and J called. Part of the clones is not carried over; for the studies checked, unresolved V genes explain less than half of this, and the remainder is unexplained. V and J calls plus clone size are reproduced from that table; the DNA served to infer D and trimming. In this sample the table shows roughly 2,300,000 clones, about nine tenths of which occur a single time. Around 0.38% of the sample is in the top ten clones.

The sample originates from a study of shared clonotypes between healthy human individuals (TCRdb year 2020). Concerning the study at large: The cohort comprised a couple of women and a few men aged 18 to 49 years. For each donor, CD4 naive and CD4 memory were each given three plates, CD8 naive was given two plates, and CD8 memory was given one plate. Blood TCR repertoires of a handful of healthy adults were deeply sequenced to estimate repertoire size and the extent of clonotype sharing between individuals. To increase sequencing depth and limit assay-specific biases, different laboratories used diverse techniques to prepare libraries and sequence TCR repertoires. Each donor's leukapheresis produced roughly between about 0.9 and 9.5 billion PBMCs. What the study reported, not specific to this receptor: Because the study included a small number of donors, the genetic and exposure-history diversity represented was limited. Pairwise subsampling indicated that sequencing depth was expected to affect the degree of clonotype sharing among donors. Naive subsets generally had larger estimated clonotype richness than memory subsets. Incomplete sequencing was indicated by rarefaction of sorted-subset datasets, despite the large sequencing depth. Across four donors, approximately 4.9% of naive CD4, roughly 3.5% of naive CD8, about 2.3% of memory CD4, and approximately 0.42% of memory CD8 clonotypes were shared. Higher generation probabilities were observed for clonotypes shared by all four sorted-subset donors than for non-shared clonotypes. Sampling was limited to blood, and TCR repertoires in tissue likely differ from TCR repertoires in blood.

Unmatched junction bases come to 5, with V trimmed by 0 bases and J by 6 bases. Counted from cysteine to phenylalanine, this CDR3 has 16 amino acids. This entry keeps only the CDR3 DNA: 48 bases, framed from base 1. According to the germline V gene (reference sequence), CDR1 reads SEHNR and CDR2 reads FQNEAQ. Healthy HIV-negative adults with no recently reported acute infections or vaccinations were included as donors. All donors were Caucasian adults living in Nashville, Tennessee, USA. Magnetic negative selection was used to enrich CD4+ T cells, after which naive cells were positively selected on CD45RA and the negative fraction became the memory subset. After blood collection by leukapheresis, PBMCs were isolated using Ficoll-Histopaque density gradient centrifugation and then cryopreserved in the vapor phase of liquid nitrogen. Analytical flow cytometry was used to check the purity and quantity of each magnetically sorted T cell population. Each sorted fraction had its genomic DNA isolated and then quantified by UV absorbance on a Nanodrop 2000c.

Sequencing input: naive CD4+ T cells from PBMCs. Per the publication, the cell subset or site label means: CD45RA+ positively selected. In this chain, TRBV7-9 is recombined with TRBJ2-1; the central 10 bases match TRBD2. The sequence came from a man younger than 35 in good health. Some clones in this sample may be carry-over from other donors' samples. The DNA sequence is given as TGTGCCAGCAGCTTAGCGCCTAGCGGGAGTGTCAATGAGCAGTTCTTC. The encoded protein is CASSLAPSGSVNEQFF.